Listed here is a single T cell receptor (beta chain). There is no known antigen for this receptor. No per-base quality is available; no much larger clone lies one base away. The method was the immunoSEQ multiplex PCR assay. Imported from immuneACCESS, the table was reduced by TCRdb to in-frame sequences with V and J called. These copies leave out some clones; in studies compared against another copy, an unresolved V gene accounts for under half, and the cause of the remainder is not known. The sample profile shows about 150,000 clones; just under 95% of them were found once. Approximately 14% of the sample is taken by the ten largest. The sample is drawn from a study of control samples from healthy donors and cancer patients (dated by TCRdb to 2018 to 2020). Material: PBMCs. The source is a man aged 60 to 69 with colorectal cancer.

The CDR3: CASSEQAQYNEQFF. The DNA sequence follows: TGTGCCAGCAGTGAACAGGCACAATACAATGAGCAGTTCTTC. Recombination connected TRBV6-4 to TRBJ2-1; matching of 5 bases hints at TRBD1 as the D gene. For CDR1 and CDR2, the germline V gene lists MRHNA and SNTAGT. From the cysteine through the phenylalanine, the CDR3 covers 14 amino acids. The CDR3 DNA has 42 bases and is translated from base 1. V is clipped by 3 bases and J by 4 bases, and the sequence between their germline boundaries is 10 bases long.